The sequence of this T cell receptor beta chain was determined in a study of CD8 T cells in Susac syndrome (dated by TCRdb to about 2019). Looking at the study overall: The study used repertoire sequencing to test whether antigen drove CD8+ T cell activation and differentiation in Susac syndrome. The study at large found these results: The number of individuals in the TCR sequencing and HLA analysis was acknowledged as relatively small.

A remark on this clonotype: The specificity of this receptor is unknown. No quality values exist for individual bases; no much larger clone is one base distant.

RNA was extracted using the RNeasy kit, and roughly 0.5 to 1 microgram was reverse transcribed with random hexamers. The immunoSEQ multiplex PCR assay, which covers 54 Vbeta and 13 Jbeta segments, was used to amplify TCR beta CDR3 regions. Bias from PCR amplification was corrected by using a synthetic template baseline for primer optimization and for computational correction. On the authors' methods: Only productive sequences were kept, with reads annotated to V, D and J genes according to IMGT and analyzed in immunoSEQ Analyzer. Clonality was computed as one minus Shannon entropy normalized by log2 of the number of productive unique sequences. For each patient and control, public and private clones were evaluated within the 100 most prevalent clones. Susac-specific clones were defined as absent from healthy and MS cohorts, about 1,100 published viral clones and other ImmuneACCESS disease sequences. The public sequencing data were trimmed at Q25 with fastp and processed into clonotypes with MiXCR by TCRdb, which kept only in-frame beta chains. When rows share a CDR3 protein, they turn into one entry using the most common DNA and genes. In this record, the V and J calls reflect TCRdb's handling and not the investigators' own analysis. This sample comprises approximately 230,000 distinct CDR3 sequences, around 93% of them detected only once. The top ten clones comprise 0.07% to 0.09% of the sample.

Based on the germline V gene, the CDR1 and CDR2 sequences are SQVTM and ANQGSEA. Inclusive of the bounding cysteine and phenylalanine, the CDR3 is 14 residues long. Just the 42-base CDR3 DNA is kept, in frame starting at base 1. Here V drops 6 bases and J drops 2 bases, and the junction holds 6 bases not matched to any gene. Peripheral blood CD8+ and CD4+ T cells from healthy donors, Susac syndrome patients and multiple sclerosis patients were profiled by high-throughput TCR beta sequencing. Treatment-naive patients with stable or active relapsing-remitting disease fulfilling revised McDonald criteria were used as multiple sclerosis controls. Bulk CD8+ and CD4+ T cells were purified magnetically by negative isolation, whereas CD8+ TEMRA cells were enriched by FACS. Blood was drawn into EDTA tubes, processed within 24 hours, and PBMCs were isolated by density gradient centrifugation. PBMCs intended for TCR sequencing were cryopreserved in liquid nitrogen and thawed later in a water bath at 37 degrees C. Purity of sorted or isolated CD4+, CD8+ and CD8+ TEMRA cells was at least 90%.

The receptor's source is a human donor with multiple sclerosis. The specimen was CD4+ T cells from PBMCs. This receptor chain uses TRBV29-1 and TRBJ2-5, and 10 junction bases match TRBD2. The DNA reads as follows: TGCAGCGTCTTTATAGCGGGGGGACAAGAGACCCAGTACTTC. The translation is CSVFIAGGQETQYF.